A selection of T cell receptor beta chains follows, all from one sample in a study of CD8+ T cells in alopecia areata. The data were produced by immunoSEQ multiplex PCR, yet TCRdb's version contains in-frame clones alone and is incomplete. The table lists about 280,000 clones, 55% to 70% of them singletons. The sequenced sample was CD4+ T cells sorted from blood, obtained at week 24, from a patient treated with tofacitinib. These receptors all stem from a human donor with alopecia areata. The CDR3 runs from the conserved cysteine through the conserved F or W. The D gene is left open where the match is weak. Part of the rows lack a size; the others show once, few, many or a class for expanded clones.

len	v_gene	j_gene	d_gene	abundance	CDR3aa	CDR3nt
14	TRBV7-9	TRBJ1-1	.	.	CASSLATDRIEAFF	TGTGCCAGCAGCTTAGCGACAGACAGGATTGAAGCTTTCTTT
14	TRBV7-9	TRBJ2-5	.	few	CASSPQGREETQYF	TGTGCCAGCAGCCCACAGGGTAGGGAAGAGACCCAGTACTTC
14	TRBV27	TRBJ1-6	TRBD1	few	CASSPDRGGSPLHF	TGTGCCAGCAGTCCGGACAGGGGGGGATCACCCCTCCACTTT
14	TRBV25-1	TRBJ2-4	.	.	CASSEGMAKNIQYF	TGTGCCAGCAGTGAGGGAATGGCCAAAAACATTCAGTACTTC
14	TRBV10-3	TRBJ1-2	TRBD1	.	CAISTGQGNYGYTF	TGTGCCATTTCTACTGGACAGGGGAACTATGGCTACACCTTC
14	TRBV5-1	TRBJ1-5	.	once	CASSSGTENQPQHF	TGCGCCAGCAGCTCCGGGACCGAAAATCAGCCCCAGCATTTT
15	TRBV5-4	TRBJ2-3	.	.	CASSPRGGASDTQYF	TGTGCCAGCAGCCCCCGAGGGGGTGCCTCAGATACGCAGTATTTT
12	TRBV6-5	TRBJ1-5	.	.	CASQGRDQPQHF	TGTGCCTCACAGGGAAGGGACCAGCCCCAGCATTTT
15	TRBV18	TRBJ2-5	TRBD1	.	CASSPLGQVKETQYF	TGTGCCAGCTCACCACTGGGACAGGTGAAAGAGACCCAGTACTTC
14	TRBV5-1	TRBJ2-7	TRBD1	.	CASSPTGGPYEQYF	TGCGCCAGCAGCCCTACAGGGGGACCCTACGAGCAGTACTTC
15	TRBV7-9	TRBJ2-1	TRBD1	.	CASSLTRQGATEQFF	TGTGCCAGCAGCTTAACCCGACAGGGGGCTACTGAGCAGTTCTTC
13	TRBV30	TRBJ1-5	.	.	CAWSKGVSQPQHF	TGTGCCTGGAGTAAGGGGGTAAGTCAGCCCCAGCATTTT
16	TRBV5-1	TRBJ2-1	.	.	CASSSTGNTAYNEQFF	TGCGCCAGCAGCTCAACAGGGAATACGGCCTACAATGAGCAGTTCTTC
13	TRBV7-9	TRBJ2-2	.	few	CASSSRNTGELFF	TGTGCCAGCAGCTCGAGGAACACCGGGGAGCTGTTTTTT
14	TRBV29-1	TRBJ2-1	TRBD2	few	CSVGVAGGNNEQFF	TGCAGCGTTGGTGTAGCGGGGGGGAACAATGAGCAGTTCTTC
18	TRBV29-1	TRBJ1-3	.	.	CSVLERLLSKFTGNTIYF	TGCAGCGTTCTCGAGCGGCTTTTATCCAAATTTACTGGAAACACCATATATTTT
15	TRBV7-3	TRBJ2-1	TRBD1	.	CASSLQGARVNEQFF	TGTGCCAGCAGCTTACAGGGGGCTAGGGTGAATGAGCAGTTCTTC
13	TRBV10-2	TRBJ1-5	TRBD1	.	CASSRQGAQPQHF	TGCGCCAGCAGTAGACAGGGGGCACAGCCCCAGCATTTT
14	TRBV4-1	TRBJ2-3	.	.	CASSHAPGQDTQYF	TGCGCCAGCAGCCATGCACCTGGACAGGATACGCAGTATTTT
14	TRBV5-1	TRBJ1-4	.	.	CASSLLEGNEKLFF	TGCGCCAGCAGCTTGCTCGAGGGTAATGAAAAACTGTTTTTT
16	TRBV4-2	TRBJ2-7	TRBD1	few	CASSLVTGGTTYEQYF	TGTGCCAGCAGCCTTGTCACAGGGGGAACCACCTACGAGCAGTACTTC
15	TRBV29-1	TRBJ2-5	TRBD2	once	CSVVLAGGPSETQYF	TGCAGCGTTGTGCTAGCGGGGGGGCCATCGGAGACCCAGTACTTC
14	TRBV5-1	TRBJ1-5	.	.	CASSLEQINQPQHF	TGCGCCAGCAGCTTGGAGCAGATCAATCAGCCCCAGCATTTT
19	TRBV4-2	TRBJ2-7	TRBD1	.	CASSQGDAGTGGFSYEQYF	TGTGCCAGCAGCCAAGGAGATGCGGGGACAGGGGGATTCTCCTACGAGCAGTACTTC
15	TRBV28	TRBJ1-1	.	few	CASSLPLTGSTEAFF	TGTGCCAGCAGTCTCCCGTTGACGGGGAGCACTGAAGCTTTCTTT
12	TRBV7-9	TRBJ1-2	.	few	CASSADSDGYTF	TGTGCCAGCAGCGCGGACAGCGATGGCTACACCTTC
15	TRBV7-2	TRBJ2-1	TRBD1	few	CASSSGGALVNEQFF	TGTGCCAGCAGCTCAGGGGGCGCCTTAGTGAATGAGCAGTTCTTC
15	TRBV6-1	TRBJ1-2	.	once	CASNDRARENYGYTF	TGTGCCAGCAACGACCGGGCCAGAGAAAACTATGGCTACACCTTC
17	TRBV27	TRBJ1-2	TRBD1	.	CASRLSGTGGTNYGYTF	TGTGCCAGCAGACTGTCCGGGACAGGGGGTACTAACTATGGCTACACCTTC
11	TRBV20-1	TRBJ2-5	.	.	CSAPEEETQYF	TGCAGTGCGCCTGAGGAGGAGACCCAGTACTTC
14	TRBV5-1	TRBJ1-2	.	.	CASSDPPGGSGYTF	TGCGCCAGCAGCGACCCGCCCGGGGGCAGTGGCTACACCTTC
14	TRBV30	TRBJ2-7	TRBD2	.	CAWSVSGGHYEQYF	TGTGCCTGGAGTGTCTCGGGGGGGCACTACGAGCAGTACTTC
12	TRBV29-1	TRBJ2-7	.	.	CSVVPGSYEQYF	TGCAGCGTTGTCCCGGGCTCCTACGAGCAGTACTTC
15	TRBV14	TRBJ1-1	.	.	CASSRLGTWNTEAFF	TGTGCCAGCAGCCGATTAGGGACATGGAACACTGAAGCTTTCTTT
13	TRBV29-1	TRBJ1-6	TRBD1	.	CSVEGTGDSPLHF	TGCAGCGTTGAAGGGACAGGTGATTCACCCCTCCACTTT
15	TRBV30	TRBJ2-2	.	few	CAWRSPGANTGELFF	TGTGCCTGGAGGAGCCCGGGAGCGAACACCGGGGAGCTGTTTTTT
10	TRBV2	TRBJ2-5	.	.	CASSEAKQYF	TGTGCCAGCAGTGAAGCAAAGCAGTACTTC
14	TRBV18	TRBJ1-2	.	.	CASSPTGGEVGYTF	TGTGCCAGCTCACCGACCGGCGGGGAGGTCGGCTACACCTTC
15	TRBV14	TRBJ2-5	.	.	CASSQVLGHRETQYF	TGTGCCAGCAGCCAAGTTCTTGGTCATCGGGAGACCCAGTACTTC
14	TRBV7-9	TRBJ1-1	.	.	CASSLALSGPEAFF	TGTGCCAGCAGCTTAGCGTTGTCGGGACCTGAAGCTTTCTTT
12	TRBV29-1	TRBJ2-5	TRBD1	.	CSARDSKETQYF	TGCAGCGCTAGGGACAGTAAAGAGACCCAGTACTTC
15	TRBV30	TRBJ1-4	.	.	CAWSVQAGGGGKLFF	TGTGCCTGGAGTGTACAGGCGGGGGGTGGTGGAAAACTGTTTTTT
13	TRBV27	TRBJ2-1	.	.	CASSTALNNEQFF	TGTGCCAGCAGTACCGCTCTAAACAATGAGCAGTTCTTC
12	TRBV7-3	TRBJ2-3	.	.	CASSLEGDTQYF	TGTGCCAGCAGCTTAGAAGGAGATACGCAGTATTTT
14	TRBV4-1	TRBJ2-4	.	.	CASSLPGGQNIQYF	TGCGCCAGCAGCCTTCCCGGGGGTCAAAACATTCAGTACTTC
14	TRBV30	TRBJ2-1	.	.	CASRLPGSYNEQFF	TGTGCCTCTCGACTACCGGGATCCTACAATGAGCAGTTCTTC
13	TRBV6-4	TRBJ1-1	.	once	CASSGQVNTEAFF	TGTGCCAGCAGTGGACAAGTGAACACTGAAGCTTTCTTT
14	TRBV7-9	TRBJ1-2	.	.	CASSALGGANGYTF	TGTGCCAGCAGCGCCCTAGGGGGTGCCAATGGCTACACCTTC
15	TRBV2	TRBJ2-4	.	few	CASSVELVPKNIQYF	TGTGCCAGCAGTGTTGAACTGGTCCCCAAAAACATTCAGTACTTC
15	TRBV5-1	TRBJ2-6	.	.	CASSTGDSGANVLTF	TGCGCCAGCAGCACGGGGGACTCTGGGGCCAACGTCCTGACTTTC